The 8 T cell receptor beta chains below all came from one sample that was sequenced in a study of T-cell reconstitution after alpha-beta-depleted transplantation in children listed by TCRdb under 2016. Library preparation used PCR. This sample was sequenced with an Illumina HiSeq 2500. TCR library preparation used molecular barcoding, with unique molecular identifiers applied to normalize quantification of the TCRbeta repertoire. TCRdb itself trimmed the public reads at Q25 with fastp, ran MiXCR and retained productive beta chains. Rows with one shared CDR3 protein collapse into an entry with the most common genes and DNA. The sample table lists 500,000 to 650,000 distinct CDR3 sequences, 10% to 15% of them with a count of one. Approximately 2% of the sample comes from the top ten. Taken with the paper, the label for treatment or condition translates to: allogeneic hematopoietic cell transplantation with graft depleted of TCRalphabeta T cells and CD19 B cells.

Sequencing was performed on PBMCs, mostly from graft donor cells, taken 360 days after TCRalphabeta/CD19-depleted stem cell transplant. The receptors originated from a male patient under 18 who had a stem cell transplant for acute myeloid leukemia, so the T cells may come from the graft donor.

This clonotype has a handful of counts. J is TRBJ2-2 and V is TRBV28; D gene unclear. The CDR3 runs to 15 residues. Germline-derived CDR1 and CDR2 are MDHEN and SYDVKM. With 2 bases removed from V and 2 bases from J, the gap between germline ends came to 9 bases. CDR3 sequence: CASSLAPGNTGELFF. The CDR3 coding sequence is TGTGCCAGCAGTTTAGCCCCCGGCAACACCGGGGAGCTGTTTTTT.

This clonotype was seen repeatedly, ten times or more. The chain has TRBV7-3 and TRBJ2-7, with TRBD2 matching over 9 bases. The CDR3 runs to 17 residues. Germline CDR1 and CDR2: SGHTA and FQGTGA. Losses at the gene ends were 3 bases for V and 2 bases for J; bases not matched to a gene: 11. CDR3 DNA: TGTGCCAGCAGCTTTCCGAGGGGGAGCGGGAGGACCTACGAGCAGTACTTC. It translates to CASSFPRGSGRTYEQYF.

This clonotype turned up a few times. The chain carries TRBV28 and TRBJ2-3, with a possible D match to TRBD2 (6 bases). The germline V gene has CDR1 MDHEN and CDR2 SYDVKM. The CDR3 contains 16 residues. Deletions cut 2 bases from V and 3 bases from J, with 15 bases between. CDR3 amino acids: CASSLPVPSGTDTQYF. The DNA for the CDR3 is TGTGCCAGCAGTTTACCGGTCCCCAGCGGGACAGATACGCAGTATTTT. The variable domain in full, completed from reference TRBV28 and TRBJ2-3, reads DVKVTQSSRYLVKRTGEKVFLECVQDMDHENMFWYRQDPGLGLRLIYFSYDVKMKEKGDIPEGYSVSREKKERFSLILESASTNQTSMYLCASSLPVPSGTDTQYFGPGTRLTVL.

This chain joins TRBV13 and TRBJ1-5, with D perhaps matching TRBD1 (5 bases). The CDR3 extends over 16 amino acids. Germline assignment: CDR1 PRHDT and CDR2 FYEKMQ (reference sequence). Trimming stripped 4 bases from V and 6 bases from J, with 19 bases between. CDR3 in amino acids: CASSYSLAGPGQPQHF. The CDR3 DNA sequence: TGTGCCAGCAGCTACTCCTTGGCAGGGCCGGGTCAGCCCCAGCATTTT.

This clonotype has at least ten counts. The V gene is TRBV10-3, the J gene TRBJ2-3; no clear D. In germline, CDR1 is ENHRY, CDR2 SYGVKD. Trimming shortened V by 4 bases and J by 5 bases, and 10 bases separated the two germline ends. This CDR3 is 13 amino acids long. The DNA of the CDR3 is TGTGCCATCAGTGGCGCTGAGTTAGATACGCAGTATTTT. Translating it yields CAISGAELDTQYF.

This clonotype was seen a handful of times. This chain connects TRBV6-2 or TRBV6-3 to TRBJ2-3; D uncertain. CDR3 length: 15 residues. Germline CDR1 is MNHEY and CDR2 is SVGEGT. V was trimmed by 5 bases and J by 1 base, leaving 13 bases between them. The CDR3 spells CASSTPGIRTDTQYF. The CDR3 nucleotides read TGTGCCAGCAGTACCCCAGGCATTCGCACAGATACGCAGTATTTT.

This chain connects TRBV12-3 or TRBV12-4 to TRBJ2-3, with TRBD2 matching over 15 bases. V dropped 5 bases and J dropped 3; count of bases not matched to a gene: 9. The CDR3 extends over 18 amino acids. The CDR3 here is CASSAGLAGGPRTDTQYF. The CDR3 nucleotides are TGTGCCAGCAGTGCCGGACTAGCGGGAGGGCCTCGGACAGATACGCAGTATTTT.

This clonotype was counted only a few times. This chain connects TRBV11-2 to TRBJ2-2; either TRBD1 or TRBD2 may fit D (5 bases each). The V end lost 5 bases, the J end lost 2 bases, and 12 bases lay between the germline ends. Germline loops: CDR1 SGHAT, CDR2 FQNNGV. The CDR3 consists of 15 residues. CDR3 protein: CASSVPGPNTGELFF. CDR3 nucleotides: TGTGCCAGCAGCGTCCCGGGACCTAACACCGGGGAGCTGTTTTTT.